Presented here are 10 T cell receptor beta chains from one specimen sequenced in a study of T and B cells in COVID-19 patients (dated by TCRdb to between 2020 and 2021). TCRdb names Illumina MiSeq as the instrument used. Multiplex PCR with BIOMED2 TRB-A/B primer pools was used to amplify TRB rearrangements. TCRdb trimmed public reads at Q25 via fastp, called clones via MiXCR and kept in-frame beta chains. Entries that share a CDR3 protein sequence are merged under the most common genes and DNA. The sample yields about 7,100 distinct CDR3 sequences; 26% were counted once. The top ten clones comprise over 8.5% of the sample. Genomic DNA extracted from blood, in amounts of roughly 220-550 ng, served as the starting material for amplifying TRB repertoires. Sequenced: blood. The receptors here all came from a human donor with active COVID-19.

The V and J genes are TRBV20-1 and TRBJ2-2, with D unclear. Germline values: CDR1 DFQATT, CDR2 SNEGSKA (reference sequence). The CDR3 has 12 residues. The V end lost 7 bases, the J end lost 5 bases, and 11 bases lay between the germline ends. Here the CDR3 reads CSGIHHTGELFF. CDR3 nucleotides: TGCAGTGGCATCCACCATACCGGGGAGCTGTTTTTT.

This clonotype has just a few counts. The chain has TRBV11-3 and TRBJ2-1; perhaps TRBD1 as D (6 bases). V lost 2 bases, J lost 7 bases, and 12 bases lay in between. The length of the CDR3 is 14 residues. The germline CDR1 and CDR2 sequences are SGHNT and YENEEA. CDR3 sequence reads: CASSLRGLVNEQFF. CDR3 sequence (DNA): TGTGCCAGCAGCTTAAGGGGGTTGGTGAATGAGCAGTTCTTC.

This clonotype was seen ten or more times. The chain carries TRBV6-1 and TRBJ1-4, with a tentative D call TRBD1 (5 bases). The ends were cut back, 4 bases at V and 7 bases at J, with 13 bases in the middle. This CDR3 has 14 amino acids. CDR1 MNHNS and CDR2 SASEGT come from the germline V gene. CDR3: CASSGDPLGEKLFF. The CDR3 nucleotides are TGTGCCAGCAGTGGGGACCCCTTAGGTGAAAAACTGTTTTTT.

Comments on this clonotype: A read error may explain this, as a much larger clone is one base away. This sequence joins TRBV6-5 and TRBJ1-1; unclear D gene. The CDR3 extends over 12 amino acids. Germline values: CDR1 MNHEY, CDR2 SVGAGI. Trimming cost V 5 bases and J 3 bases, with 7 bases left between them. The CDR3 reads CASSLPYTEAFF. The CDR3 nucleotides read TGTGCCAGCAGTCTACCGTACACTGAAGCTTTCTTT.

The chain joins TRBV19 to TRBJ2-1; 10 bases fit TRBD1. The CDR3 is 15 amino acids. The J segment lost 7 bases and the V segment lost 3 bases, leaving 6 bases of the junction unmatched. The germline gives CDR1 LNHDA, CDR2 SQIVND (reference sequence). DNA of the CDR3: TGTGCCAGTAGTATCGGGACAGGGGTAATGAATGAGCAGTTCTTC. It is translated as CASSIGTGVMNEQFF.

The table lists this clonotype with a few counts. The chain links TRBV5-1 to TRBJ2-3; unclear D gene. V shed 1 base and J shed 5 bases, with 5 bases lying between them. CDR1 and CDR2 (germline): SGHRS, YFSETQ. The CDR3 length is 12 residues. CDR3 coding DNA: TGCGCCAGCAGCTTGCAAGGAGATACGCAGTATTTT. Amino acids: CASSLQGDTQYF.

The chain links TRBV4-3 to TRBJ2-6, with D possibly TRBD2 on 5 matching bases. Germline V gives CDR1 LGHNA, CDR2 YSLEER. The germline V and J ends were trimmed by 4 bases and 0 bases, with 13 bases remaining between them. The CDR3 spans 17 residues. DNA of the CDR3: TGCGCCAGCAGCCCGGGCGGGTTAGACTCTGGGGCCAACGTCCTGACTTTC. This gives the protein CASSPGGLDSGANVLTF.

Remarks on this clonotype: This clone may be a read error of a much larger clone one base away. V and J are TRBV10-3 and TRBJ2-6, with D hard to call. This CDR3 spans 14 amino acids. CDR1 is ENHRY and CDR2 is SYGVKD in the germline V gene. The CDR3 sequence: CDISAVAGANVLTF. Written as DNA, the CDR3 is TGTGACATCAGTGCGGTAGCTGGGGCCAACGTCCTGACTTTC.

As regards this clonotype: An end of the junction does not agree with germline; a read error may underlie this. The chain joins TRBV6-2 or TRBV6-3 to TRBJ2-4; 8 bases line up with TRBD1. CDR3 length: 15 residues. Germline CDR1 reads MNHEY; CDR2 reads SVGEGT. CDR3 amino acids: CASSNSRGPGNILYF. CDR3 nucleotides: TGTGCCAGCAGTAACTCCAGGGGGCCCGGAAACATTCTGTACTTC.

The chain carries TRBV7-2 and TRBJ2-3; 12 nucleotides line up with TRBD2. Germline V gene data show CDR1 as SGHTA and CDR2 as FQGNSA. The junction had 4 bases not matched to a gene; V was cut back by 5 bases and J by 1 base. The CDR3 has 16 residues. The CDR3 sequence is CASSPLAGGGTDTQYF. The CDR3 DNA reads as TGTGCCAGCAGCCCGCTAGCGGGAGGGGGCACAGATACGCAGTATTTT.